Listed here is a single T cell receptor beta chain. Its antigen is not known. The assay was immunoSEQ multiplex PCR, and TCRdb's table has in-frame clones only and misses some. The sample lists around 200,000 clones; around 80% were seen once. This specimen belongs to a study of cytomegalovirus exposure and HLA in healthy donors. Points from the study as a whole: Using the classifier, cytomegalovirus status was reportedly diagnosed with high specificity and sensitivity. Rare TCR sequences dominated, though some public TCRs recurred in many donors. Cytomegalovirus association was listed for roughly 160 TCR beta chains. The finding came from a later analysis; first-cohort TCR clusters tended to co-occur in the approximately 120 validation repertoires.

The CDR3 extends over 15 amino acids. Trimming cost V 0 bases and J 0 bases, with 7 bases left between them. Germline CDR1 and CDR2: SGHRS and YFSETQ. J is TRBJ1-3 and V is TRBV5-1; possible D gene TRBD1, 5 bases. The sequence was collected from a woman in her twenties or thirties in good health and CMV-seronegative. Sequencing was performed on PBMCs. The DNA of the CDR3 is TGCGCCAGCAGCTTGGGACAGAGCTCTGGAAACACCATATATTTT. This translates into CASSLGQSSGNTIYF.